This T cell receptor beta chain was documented in a study of blood T cell repertoires in COVID-19. Study details: Italy, Spain and the United States were the sources of the convalescent and acute COVID-19 samples. Sample material is recorded as cDNA or gDNA derived from T cells, B-cell-depleted T cells, or PBMCs.

Per the authors' pipeline: Researchers report that nucleated cell counts were estimated from reference gene primer amplification. The table came from immunoSEQ multiplex PCR; TCRdb's copy has only in-frame clones and leaves some out. V, J and clone size are those of that table, while D and trimming were read from the DNA. The repertoire holds over 15,000 clones, with about 87% as singletons. Trimming took off 5 bases at V and 7 bases at J, with 14 bases between the two ends. The CDR3 covers 13 residues. Germline V gene sequence: CDR1 SGHAT, CDR2 FQNNGV. This TCR was sampled from a human donor in a cohort sampled during active COVID-19. The donor label of this sample is uncertain. This sequence joins TRBV11-2 and TRBJ1-1; D gene ambiguous. The sample taken for sequencing was peripheral blood. The CDR3 protein is CASSPIPGNEAFF. The CDR3 bases are TGTGCCAGCAGCCCCATCCCGGGAAATGAAGCTTTCTTT.